This entry lists 24 T cell receptor beta chains sequenced from one sample in a study of blood T cell repertoires in COVID-19. Produced via immunoSEQ multiplex PCR; TCRdb's table is partial and in-frame only. The repertoire includes 250,000 to 350,000 clones, under 95% of them detected once, and 2% to 3% sits in the top ten. The sequencing input was PBMCs or T cells enriched from blood (not recorded which). These TCRs come from a man aged 55 to 70 who had recovered from COVID-19.

V gene TRBV9 combines with J gene TRBJ1-1; TRBD1 matches at 7 bases. CDR1 is SGDLS, CDR2 YYNGEE, per germline. This CDR3 has 14 amino acids. V lost 3 bases and J lost 3; bases outside the gene matches: 5. The chain's CDR3 is CASSAGGWDTEAFF. The CDR3 DNA reads TGTGCCAGCAGCGCAGGGGGTTGGGACACTGAAGCTTTCTTT.

The chain carries TRBV7-8 and TRBJ1-1, with TRBD1 as a possible D gene (6 bases). Germline V gene lookup returns CDR1 SGHVS and CDR2 FQNEAQ. The CDR3 has 15 residues. V was cut by 4 bases and J by 10 bases, with 22 bases left in between. The CDR3 here is CASSSSGGGRRAAFF. CDR3 DNA sequence: TGTGCCAGCAGCTCCAGCGGGGGGGGGCGAAGGGCAGCTTTCTTT.

This sequence joins TRBV7-2 and TRBJ1-5; 10 bases map to TRBD1. After removal of 3 bases from V and 7 bases from J, the junction contained 18 bases not matched to a gene. Per the germline V gene, CDR1 is SGHTA and CDR2 is FQGNSA. The CDR3 extends over 19 amino acids. The CDR3 DNA sequence: TGTGCCAGCAGCTTCCGCGGGACAGGGGAGGCCCTGGCCTACCAGCCCCAGCATTTT. Translated, it gives CASSFRGTGEALAYQPQHF. The full variable domain, with the rest looked up from reference TRBV7-2 and TRBJ1-5, is GAGVSQSPSNKVTEKGKDVELRCDPISGHTALYWYRQSLGQGLEFLIYFQGNSAPDKSGLPSDRFSAERTGGSVSTLTIQRTQQEDSAVYLCASSFRGTGEALAYQPQHFGDGTRLSIL.

V and J are TRBV6-4 and TRBJ1-1; D gene unclear. The CDR3 length is 13 residues. Between the trimmed V and J ends, which lost 4 bases and 0 bases, there was a span of 6 bases. Germline CDR1 is MRHNA and CDR2 is SNTAGT. The CDR3 loop is CASSAQLNTEAFF. The CDR3 bases are TGTGCCAGCAGTGCACAGTTGAACACTGAAGCTTTCTTT.

CDR3 DNA sequence: TGTGCCAGCGCCCGGGGCTCTGGAAACACCATATATTTT. Protein sequence: CASARGSGNTIYF. The rearrangement joins TRBV28 to TRBJ1-3, with D unresolved. V lost 8 bases, J lost 0 bases, and 8 bases lay in between. CDR1 and CDR2 (germline): MDHEN, SYDVKM. The CDR3 runs 13 residues.

The gene calls are TRBV5-6 and TRBJ2-2, with D possibly matching TRBD1 (6 bases). Germline lookup yields CDR1 SGHDT and CDR2 YYEEEE. The CDR3 is made up of 14 amino acids. Trimming shortened V by 0 bases and J by 5 bases, and 8 bases separated the two germline ends. DNA of the CDR3: TGTGCCAGCAGCTTGGCACAGGGAACCGGGGAGCTGTTTTTT. As protein: CASSLAQGTGELFF. The whole variable domain, remainder taken from reference TRBV5-6 and TRBJ2-2, is DAGVTQSPTHLIKTRGQQVTLRCSPKSGHDTVSWYQQALGQGPQFIFQYYEEEERQRGNFPDRFSGHQFPNYSSELNVNALLLGDSALYLCASSLAQGTGELFFGEGSRLTVL.

The chain has TRBV5-1 and TRBJ2-1; 7 bases match TRBD2. Trimming took 1 base from V and 3 from J; bases not matched to a gene: 1. CDR3 length: 14 residues. Germline CDR1 and CDR2: SGHRS and YFSETQ. DNA of the CDR3: TGCGCCAGCAGCTTGAGCGGGAACTACAATGAGCAGTTCTTC. Encoded protein: CASSLSGNYNEQFF. The entire variable domain, with the rest obtained from reference TRBV5-1 and TRBJ2-1, is as follows: KAGVTQTPRYLIKTRGQQVTLSCSPISGHRSVSWYQQTPGQGLQFLFEYFSETQRNKGNFPGRFSGRQFSNSRSEMNVSTLELGDSALYLCASSLSGNYNEQFFGPGTRLTVL.

This chain joins TRBV5-4 and TRBJ1-2, with 9 bases lining up with TRBD1. The CDR3 runs 15 residues. Trimming removed 4 bases from V and 3 bases from J; junction bases left unmatched: 7. Looked up from germline, CDR1 is SGHNT and CDR2 is YYREEE (reference sequence). The CDR3 reads CASSLGDRAHYGYTF. CDR3 coding DNA: TGTGCCAGCAGCCTGGGGGACAGGGCCCACTATGGCTACACCTTC.

V and J are TRBV14 and TRBJ1-1, with TRBD1 as a possible D gene (5 bases). This CDR3 has 15 residues. CDR1 and CDR2 (germline): SGHDN, FVKESK. V was cut by 0 bases and J by 5 bases, with 13 bases left in between. As DNA, the CDR3 is TGTGCCAGCAGCCAAGACAGGGTACTCGGGACTGAAGCTTTCTTT. This gives the protein CASSQDRVLGTEAFF.

This clone has just a few counts. The chain uses TRBV7-9 and TRBJ1-2, with TRBD1 as a possible D gene (6 bases). The CDR3 covers 13 residues. V gave up 5 bases and J gave up 2 bases, with 9 bases separating them. Germline assignment: CDR1 SEHNR and CDR2 FQNEAQ (reference sequence). The CDR3 here is CASSQGQNYGYTF. For the CDR3, the DNA is TGTGCCAGCAGCCAGGGACAAAACTATGGCTACACCTTC.

The chain joins TRBV7-9 to TRBJ1-1; 8 nucleotides line up with TRBD1. The V gene end was trimmed by 3 bases and the J gene end by 2 bases; junction bases not matched to a gene: 11. Per the germline V gene, CDR1 is SEHNR and CDR2 is FQNEAQ (reference sequence). The CDR3 has 17 residues. CDR3 sequence reads: CASSFGQGSIGNTEAFF. For the CDR3, the DNA is TGTGCCAGCAGCTTCGGACAGGGATCGATCGGTAACACTGAAGCTTTCTTT.

A single count supports this clone. J is TRBJ2-1 and V is TRBV7-3, with D tentatively TRBD2 (5 bases). CDR1 is SGHTA, CDR2 FQGTGA, per germline. V was trimmed by 3 bases and J by 10 bases, leaving 22 bases between them. The CDR3 loop spans 16 amino acids. This chain's CDR3 is CASSFRRSEGSEEQFF. CDR3 in DNA: TGTGCCAGCAGCTTTAGGAGATCCGAGGGTTCAGAGGAGCAGTTCTTC.

The CDR3 sequence: CSASGAPGQISNTEAFF. The CDR3 nucleotides are TGCAGTGCTAGTGGCGCCCCGGGACAGATCTCGAACACTGAAGCTTTCTTT. J is TRBJ1-1 and V is TRBV20-1; TRBD1 matches 7 bases. The V segment lost 3 bases and the J segment 1 base; nucleotides outside the gene matches: 14. The CDR3 has 17 amino acids. In germline, CDR1 is DFQATT, CDR2 SNEGSKA (reference sequence).

V is TRBV4-3 and J is TRBJ1-5; D is uncertain. CDR3 length: 15 amino acids. The germline CDR1 and CDR2 sequences are LGHNA and YSLEER. V shed 1 base and J shed 1 base, with 8 bases lying between them. CDR3 sequence: CASSQGVSSNQPQHF. DNA for the CDR3: TGCGCCAGCAGCCAAGGTGTAAGCAGCAATCAGCCCCAGCATTTT.

This chain links TRBV12-3 or TRBV12-4 with TRBJ2-3, with D unclear. This CDR3 region has 11 residues. Trimming cost V 7 bases and J 2 bases, with 4 bases left between them. CDR3 protein: CASTNTDTQYF. The CDR3 nucleotides read TGTGCCAGCACAAACACAGATACGCAGTATTTT.

This clone has a handful of counts. The chain recombines TRBV24-1 with TRBJ2-1; TRBD1 aligns across 9 bases. Germline CDR1 KGHDR, CDR2 SFDVKD. This CDR3 has 16 amino acids. The J segment lost 5 bases and the V segment lost 2 bases, leaving 6 bases of the junction unmatched. DNA of the CDR3: TGTGCCACCAGTGATTCCCCCAGACAGGGGGACAATGAGCAGTTCTTC. Residues: CATSDSPRQGDNEQFF.

The genes are TRBV10-3 and TRBJ1-2, with TRBD1 as a possible D gene (6 bases). There are 15 residues in the CDR3. Trimming cost V 6 bases and J 2 bases, with 16 bases left between them. The germline gives CDR1 ENHRY, CDR2 SYGVKD. In DNA, the CDR3 is TGTGCCATCAGAAGGGACAACCAAAAAAACTATGGCTACACCTTC. Translated: CAIRRDNQKNYGYTF.

This chain connects TRBV5-6 to TRBJ1-6; no clear D gene. CDR3 length: 14 residues. Germline CDR1 reads SGHDT; CDR2 reads YYEEEE. Trimming shortened V by 3 bases and J by 5 bases, and 9 bases separated the two germline ends. The CDR3 loop reads CASSSGINNSPLHF. CDR3 in DNA: TGTGCCAGCAGCTCCGGGATTAATAATTCACCCCTCCACTTT.

The chain carries TRBV24-1 and TRBJ2-3, with 9 bases that match TRBD2. V was pared by 4 bases and J by 4 bases, with 14 bases of the junction left unmatched. CDR1 KGHDR and CDR2 SFDVKD come from the germline V gene. The CDR3 is made up of 18 amino acids. CDR3 sequence: CATSDPTGREGPSDTQYF. The DNA for the CDR3 is TGTGCCACCAGTGACCCAACGGGGCGGGAGGGCCCCTCAGATACGCAGTATTTT.

This sequence joins TRBV6-2 or TRBV6-3 and TRBJ1-5, with TRBD1 matching over 8 bases. V was clipped by 2 bases and J by 5 bases; unmatched bases: 20. The CDR3 runs 20 residues. Germline assignment: CDR1 MNHEY and CDR2 SVGEGT. CDR3: CASSYDRTGFFYSGDQPQHF. CDR3 sequence (DNA): TGTGCCAGCAGTTACGATAGGACAGGGTTTTTTTACAGCGGTGATCAGCCCCAGCATTTT.

This clone has only one observation. V is TRBV30 and J is TRBJ1-2; possible D gene TRBD1, 5 bases. The CDR3 has 12 residues. Looked up from germline, CDR1 is GTSNPN and CDR2 is SVGIG (reference sequence). Trimming left V 3 bases short and J 5 bases short, with 10 bases between. CDR3 protein: CAWRAGQYGYTF. CDR3 DNA sequence: TGTGCCTGGAGAGCAGGGCAGTATGGCTACACCTTC.

The rearrangement links TRBV28 to TRBJ1-4; D not resolved. Germline CDR1 MDHEN, CDR2 SYDVKM. The CDR3 sequence is 15 residues long. Deletions cut 3 bases from V and 4 bases from J, with 12 bases between. The CDR3 DNA reads as TGTGCCAGCAGTTTGTCGGGGATTGGTAATGAAAAACTGTTTTTT. The encoded protein is CASSLSGIGNEKLFF.

This clone was found a few times. This chain uses TRBV28 with TRBJ1-1; 7 bases map to TRBD1. The CDR3 covers 16 residues. V trimming: 7 bases; J trimming: 1 base; junction bases outside the gene matches: 12. The V gene's germline CDR1 is MDHEN and CDR2 SYDVKM. CDR3 bases: TGTGCCAGCACCCTCCGGACAGGCTTGACGAACACTGAAGCTTTCTTT. This encodes CASTLRTGLTNTEAFF.

This sequence joins TRBV2 and TRBJ1-3; 8 bases map to TRBD1. With V trimmed by 4 bases and J by 3 bases, 5 bases remained unmatched. The CDR3 is 15 residues long. Germline CDR1 reads SNHLY; CDR2 reads FYNNEI. The CDR3 protein is CASSAQGAIGNTIYF. In nucleotides, the CDR3 is TGTGCCAGCAGTGCGCAGGGGGCAATTGGAAACACCATATATTTT.